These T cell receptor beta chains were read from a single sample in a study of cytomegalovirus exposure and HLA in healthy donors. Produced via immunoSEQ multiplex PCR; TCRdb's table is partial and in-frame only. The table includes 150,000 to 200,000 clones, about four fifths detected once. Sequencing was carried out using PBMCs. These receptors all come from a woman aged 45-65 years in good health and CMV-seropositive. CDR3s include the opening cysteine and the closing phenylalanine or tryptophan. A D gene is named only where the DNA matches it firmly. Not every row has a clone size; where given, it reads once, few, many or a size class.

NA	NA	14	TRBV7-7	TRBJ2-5	CASSLGGGIETQYF	TGTGCTAGCAGCTTAGGGGGCGGGATAGAGACCCAGTACTTC
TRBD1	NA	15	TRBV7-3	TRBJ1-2	CASSWGPSGQGSYTF	TGTGCCAGCAGCTGGGGCCCATCGGGACAGGGTTCCTACACCTTC
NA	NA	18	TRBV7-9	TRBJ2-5	CSSSFKAGAIKIQETQYF	TGTTCCAGCAGCTTCAAGGCGGGGGCCATAAAAATTCAAGAGACCCAGTACTTC
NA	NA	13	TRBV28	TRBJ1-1	CASSRHGRTEAFF	TGTGCCAGCAGCAGACATGGGAGGACTGAAGCTTTCTTT
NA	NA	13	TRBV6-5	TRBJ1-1	CASSSGRRTEAFF	TGTGCCAGCAGTAGTGGGCGCCGAACTGAAGCTTTCTTT
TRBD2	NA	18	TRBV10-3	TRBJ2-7	CAISPPLRTSGSSGKQYF	TGTGCCATCAGTCCTCCCCTCCGGACTAGCGGGTCTTCTGGGAAGCAGTACTTC
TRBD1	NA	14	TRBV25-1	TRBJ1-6	CASTGQGWGSPLHF	TGTGCCAGCACCGGACAGGGCTGGGGTTCACCCCTCCACTTT
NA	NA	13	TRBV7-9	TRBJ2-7	CASSLAAGDEQYF	TGTGCCAGCAGCTTGGCGGCAGGGGACGAGCAGTACTTC
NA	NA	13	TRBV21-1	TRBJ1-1	CAFDDSTNTEAFF	TGTGCCTTCGACGACAGTACGAACACTGAAGCTTTCTTT
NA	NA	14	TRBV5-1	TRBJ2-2	CASSPTTSTGELFF	TGCGCCAGCAGCCCGACAACATCCACCGGGGAGCTGTTTTTT
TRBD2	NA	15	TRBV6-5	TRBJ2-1	CASSYSAGNQDEQFF	TGTGCCAGCAGTTACTCAGCGGGGAATCAGGATGAGCAGTTCTTC
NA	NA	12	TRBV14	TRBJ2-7	CASSHFGSEQYF	TGTGCCAGCAGCCACTTCGGGTCCGAGCAGTACTTC
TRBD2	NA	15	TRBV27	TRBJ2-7	CASRKSGLAGGEQYF	TGTGCCAGCAGAAAATCCGGACTAGCGGGGGGCGAGCAGTACTTC
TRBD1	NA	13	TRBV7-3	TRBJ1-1	CASSSDRGTEAFF	TGTGCCAGCAGCTCCGACAGGGGCACTGAAGCTTTCTTT
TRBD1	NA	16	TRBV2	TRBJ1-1	CASSGADRGLENEAFF	TGTGCCAGCAGTGGGGCGGACAGGGGGCTCGAGAATGAAGCTTTCTTT
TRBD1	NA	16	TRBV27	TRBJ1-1	CASSLSPGQGFTEAFF	TGTGCCAGCAGTTTATCTCCGGGACAGGGCTTCACTGAAGCTTTCTTT
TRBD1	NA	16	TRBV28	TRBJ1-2	CASSSERLPGGTGYTF	TGTGCCAGCAGTTCCGAACGACTCCCAGGGGGCACTGGCTACACCTTC
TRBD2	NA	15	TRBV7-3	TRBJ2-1	CASSAGLAGADEQFF	TGTGCCAGCAGCGCCGGACTAGCGGGAGCGGATGAGCAGTTCTTC
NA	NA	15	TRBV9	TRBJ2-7	CASSLTPQRSYEQYF	TGTGCCAGCAGCCTTACACCCCAGAGGTCCTACGAGCAGTACTTC
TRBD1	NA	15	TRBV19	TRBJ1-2	CASNPGGYGFGGYTF	TGTGCCAGTAATCCAGGGGGGTACGGATTCGGTGGCTACACCTTC
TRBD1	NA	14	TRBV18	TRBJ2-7	CASSRTGSPYEQYF	TGTGCCAGCTCTAGGACAGGGAGTCCCTACGAGCAGTACTTC
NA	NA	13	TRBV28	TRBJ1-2	CASRGGGAEGYTF	TGTGCCAGCCGTGGTGGGGGCGCGGAAGGCTACACCTTC
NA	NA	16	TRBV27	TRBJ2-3	CASRDMGRGRIYTQYF	TGTGCCAGCAGGGACATGGGCAGGGGAAGGATTTATACGCAGTATTTT
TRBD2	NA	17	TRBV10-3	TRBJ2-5	CAISDQRTSGGYETQYF	TGTGCCATCAGTGACCAAAGGACTAGCGGGGGTTACGAGACCCAGTACTTC
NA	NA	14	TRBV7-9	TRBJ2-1	CASSLAFQPSEQFF	TGTGCCAGCAGCTTAGCGTTTCAACCCAGTGAGCAGTTCTTC
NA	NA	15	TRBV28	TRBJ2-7	CASREKGVGSYEQYF	TGTGCCAGCAGGGAAAAGGGGGTAGGTTCCTACGAGCAGTACTTC
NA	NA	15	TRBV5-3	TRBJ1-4	CARSMQVYREEKLFF	TGTGCCAGAAGCATGCAAGTGTACCGAGAGGAAAAACTGTTTTTT
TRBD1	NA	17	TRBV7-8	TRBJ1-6	CASSLALQGGVNSPLHF	TGTGCCAGCAGCTTAGCCTTACAGGGGGGCGTTAATTCACCCCTCCACTTT
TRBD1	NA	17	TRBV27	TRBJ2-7	CASRDPIGQGIGYEQYF	TGTGCCAGCAGGGACCCTATTGGACAGGGTATCGGCTACGAGCAGTACTTC
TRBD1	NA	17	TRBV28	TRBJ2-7	CASRPTPGGSPDYEQYF	TGTGCCAGCAGACCCACCCCAGGGGGCTCCCCCGACTACGAGCAGTACTTC
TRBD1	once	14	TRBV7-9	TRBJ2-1	CASYRTGETNEQFF	TGTGCCAGCTACAGGACAGGGGAAACCAATGAGCAGTTCTTC
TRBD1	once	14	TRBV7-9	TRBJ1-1	CASSFAQGVKEAFF	TGTGCCAGCAGCTTTGCGCAGGGGGTTAAGGAAGCTTTCTTT
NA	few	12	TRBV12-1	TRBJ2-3	CASSFFRDTQYF	TGTGCCAGCAGCTTTTTCCGTGATACGCAGTATTTT
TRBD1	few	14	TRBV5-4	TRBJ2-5	CASSEEAGGDAQYF	TGTGCCAGCAGCGAGGAGGCAGGGGGCGATGCCCAGTACTTC
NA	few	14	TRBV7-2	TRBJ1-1	CASSLTSDSTEAFF	TGTGCCAGCAGCTTAACAAGCGACAGCACTGAAGCTTTCTTT
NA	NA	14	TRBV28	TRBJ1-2	CASSLLRVSGGYTF	TGTGCCAGCAGTTTATTAAGGGTTTCGGGAGGCTACACCTTC
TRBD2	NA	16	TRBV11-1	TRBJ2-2	CASSPTGLARTGELFF	TGTGCCAGCAGCCCGACCGGACTAGCGCGGACCGGGGAGCTGTTTTTT
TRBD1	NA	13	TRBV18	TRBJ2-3	CASSPGQADTQYF	TGTGCCAGCTCTCCTGGACAGGCAGATACGCAGTATTTT
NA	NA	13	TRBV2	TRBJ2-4	CASSEGRGGIQYF	TGTGCCAGCAGTGAAGGCAGGGGCGGCATTCAGTACTTC
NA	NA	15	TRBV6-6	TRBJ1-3	CASSFTAPNGNTIYF	TGTGCCAGCAGTTTCACAGCCCCCAATGGAAACACCATATATTTT
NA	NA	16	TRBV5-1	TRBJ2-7	CASSLRFRTRPYEQYF	TGCGCCAGCAGCTTACGGTTCAGGACAAGACCCTACGAGCAGTACTTC
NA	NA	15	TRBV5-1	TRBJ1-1	CASSAAPGVFSEAFF	TGCGCCAGCAGCGCGGCGCCCGGGGTCTTTTCTGAAGCTTTCTTT
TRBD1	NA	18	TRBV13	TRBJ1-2	CASSFFLVGTGGAFGYTF	TGTGCCAGCAGCTTTTTTTTAGTTGGGACAGGGGGCGCGTTTGGCTACACCTTC
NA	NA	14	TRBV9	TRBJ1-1	CASSVGLPGTEAFF	TGTGCCAGCAGCGTAGGGCTCCCGGGCACTGAAGCTTTCTTT
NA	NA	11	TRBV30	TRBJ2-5	CAWSGGGNAYF	TGTGCCTGGAGTGGTGGCGGAAACGCATACTTC
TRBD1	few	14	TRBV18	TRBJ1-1	CASSPRQGNTEAFF	TGTGCCAGCTCACCAAGACAGGGGAACACTGAAGCTTTCTTT
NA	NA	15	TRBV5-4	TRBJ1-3	CASSIKRESGNTIYF	TGTGCCAGCAGCATTAAGAGGGAGTCTGGAAACACCATATATTTT
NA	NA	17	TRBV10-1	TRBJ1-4	CASSESVGWEVGEKLFF	TGCGCCAGCAGTGAGTCGGTAGGGTGGGAGGTGGGAGAAAAACTGTTTTTT
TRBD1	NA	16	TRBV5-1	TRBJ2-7	CASSLSPGQGRYEQYF	TGCGCCAGCAGCTTGAGCCCGGGACAGGGGAGATACGAGCAGTACTTC
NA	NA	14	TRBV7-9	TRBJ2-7	CASSLMAGPYEQYF	TGTGCCAGCAGCTTAATGGCGGGGCCCTACGAGCAGTACTTC
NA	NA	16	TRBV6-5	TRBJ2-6	CASSYSIGAGANVLTF	TGTGCCAGCAGTTACTCGATAGGGGCCGGGGCCAACGTCCTGACTTTC